The following is a T cell receptor (beta chain) sequence with its context. This specimen comes from a study of cytomegalovirus exposure and HLA in healthy donors. The PCR made use of 60 Vbeta and 13 Jbeta primers. Profiled with immunoSEQ multiplex PCR; TCRdb holds only in-frame clones, not every one. Of roughly 230,000 clones listed, around 80% are singletons. Germline V gene lookup returns CDR1 SEHNR and CDR2 FQNEAQ (reference sequence). This CDR3 has 13 amino acids. Trimming removed 4 bases at V and 2 bases at J, with 7 bases between. Sequencing input: PBMCs. The rearrangement uses TRBV7-9 and TRBJ2-3; D remains ambiguous. This TCR was sampled from a boy younger than 18 in good health and CMV-seronegative. The CDR3 reads CASSSQSTDTQYF. CDR3 sequence (DNA): TGTGCCAGCAGCTCACAATCCACAGATACGCAGTATTTT.